This TCR beta chain was sequenced for a study of cytomegalovirus exposure and HLA in healthy donors. Study-wide results and caveats: Earlier analysis yielded a pattern in which most TCR beta V segments were productive about 87% or about 30% of the time.

PCR employed 60 Vbeta and 13 Jbeta primers. Clones were read by immunoSEQ multiplex PCR, and TCRdb kept only the in-frame ones, dropping some. The table records under 250,000 clones, 81% of them present only once. In germline, CDR1 is LGHNA, CDR2 YNFKEQ. This CDR3 has 18 residues. With 0 bases removed from V and 5 bases from J, the gap between germline ends came to 21 bases. On this clone: Its antigen is as yet unknown.

The sequence came from a woman aged 55-70 years in good health and CMV-seropositive. This chain uses TRBV4-2 with TRBJ2-3, with D possibly matching TRBD2 (7 bases). The sequenced sample was PBMCs. In DNA, the CDR3 is TGTGCCAGCAGCCAAGATCTGGGGGGGCGCGTCCGAAGAGATACGCAGTATTTT. Translation gives CASSQDLGGRVRRDTQYF.